This entry lists 28 T cell receptor beta chains sequenced from one sample in a study of early T cells in non-severe SARS-CoV-2 infection. One entry per CDR3 protein, called by TCRdb with MiXCR from the 5' RACE reads. This table holds approximately 80,000 distinct CDR3 sequences, about 12% found once. Sequencing was done on a sample of whole blood. These receptors all stem from an adult who was a healthcare worker with PCR-confirmed SARS-CoV-2 infection or an uninfected control (not recorded which).

The table lists this clonotype with many counts. CDR3 DNA sequence: TGTGCCAGCAGCTCCGGAAACCTAGGACAGGTCCATAATGAAAAACTGTTTTTT. Protein sequence: CASSSGNLGQVHNEKLFF. The J gene is TRBJ1-4, the V gene TRBV7-9, with 7 positions matching TRBD1. This CDR3 spans 18 amino acids. The V and J ends lost 4 bases and 4 bases, in that order; junction bases with no gene match: 15. Germline-derived CDR1 and CDR2 are SEHNR and FQNEAQ (reference sequence).

The CDR3 DNA follows: TGTGCCAGCTCCCCCGGGACAGGGCTCAAAAACATTCAGTACTTC. Encoded protein: CASSPGTGLKNIQYF. The chain has TRBV6-1 and TRBJ2-4; TRBD1 aligns across 9 bases. Germline V gives CDR1 MNHNS, CDR2 SASEGT. The CDR3 covers 15 residues. The ends lost 8 bases at V and 3 bases at J; junction bases unmatched: 8.

The CDR3 nucleotides are TGCAGTGCTGGGACAGGGGAGGGTACCTACGAGCAGTACTTC. Residues: CSAGTGEGTYEQYF. The chain is built from TRBV20-1 and TRBJ2-7, with 10 bases identical to TRBD1. Germline values: CDR1 DFQATT, CDR2 SNEGSKA (reference sequence). The CDR3 has 14 residues. V shed 5 bases, J shed 2 bases, and the junction held 6 bases outside the gene matches.

The chain combines TRBV6-5 with TRBJ1-4; D uncertain. V gave up 0 bases and J gave up 8 bases, with 10 bases separating them. Looked up from germline, CDR1 is MNHEY and CDR2 is SVGAGI. The CDR3 totals 14 residues. The CDR3 region has the DNA TGTGCCAGCAGTTACTCGAGCCCCGGGGAAAAACTGTTTTTT. Protein sequence: CASSYSSPGEKLFF.

This chain uses TRBV20-1 with TRBJ1-2, with 7 bases fitting TRBD1. Trimming removed 6 bases from V and 2 bases from J; junction bases left unmatched: 6. CDR1 and CDR2 (germline): DFQATT, SNEGSKA (reference sequence). The CDR3 sequence is 13 residues long. This CDR3 reads CSASIQGNYGYTF. CDR3 coding DNA: TGCAGTGCCTCGATACAGGGGAACTATGGCTACACCTTC.

The rearrangement uses TRBV30 and TRBJ2-1; TRBD2 matches at 8 bases. This CDR3 comprises 15 residues. Losses at the gene ends were 0 bases for V and 3 bases for J; bases not matched to a gene: 4. In germline, CDR1 is GTSNPN, CDR2 SVGIG (reference sequence). The CDR3 is CAWSVLAGGYNEQFF. CDR3 bases: TGTGCCTGGAGTGTACTGGCGGGAGGCTACAATGAGCAGTTCTTC. Based on the CDR3 plus reference TRBV30 and TRBJ2-1, the full variable domain is SQTIHQWPATLVQPVGSPLSLECTVEGTSNPNLYWYRQAAGRGLQLLFYSVGIGQISSEVPQNLSASRPQDRQFILSSKKLLLSDSGFYLCAWSVLAGGYNEQFFGPGTRLTVL.

This clonotype was seen only a few times. The chain has TRBV6-1 and TRBJ2-7; TRBD1 might be the D (6 bases). Trimming left V 1 base short and J 6 bases short, with 13 bases between. Germline V gives CDR1 MNHNS, CDR2 SASEGT. CDR3 size: 14 residues. The DNA of the CDR3 is TGTGCCAGCAGTGAAGGTACAGGGCGTAGCGAGCAGTACTTC. Its protein is CASSEGTGRSEQYF.

This chain links TRBV25-1 with TRBJ1-1; D unresolved. Germline values: CDR1 MGHDK, CDR2 SYGVNS. This CDR3 contains 11 residues. The V gene lost 8 bases and the J gene lost 5 bases, with 9 bases spanning the gap. CDR3 protein: CASFRGTEAFF. The DNA of the CDR3 is TGTGCCAGCTTCAGAGGGACTGAAGCTTTCTTT.

The V and J genes are TRBV7-2 and TRBJ2-3; TRBD2 matches 11 bases. Per germline, CDR1 SGHTA and CDR2 FQGNSA. CDR3 length: 15 residues. V shed 1 base and J 3 bases; nucleotides not matched to a gene: 0. CDR3 sequence reads: CASSLGTSGTDTQYF. The DNA of the CDR3 is TGTGCCAGCAGCTTAGGGACTAGCGGGACAGATACGCAGTATTTT.

The chain joins TRBV20-1 to TRBJ2-7; no reliable D call. Germline CDR1 and CDR2: DFQATT and SNEGSKA (reference sequence). This CDR3 has 13 residues. The V end lost 3 bases, the J end lost 2 bases, and 11 bases lay between the germline ends. The CDR3 DNA is TGCAGTGCTAGCGCTCCCCCAGCCTACGAGCAGTACTTC. Translated: CSASAPPAYEQYF.

This clonotype was counted ten times or more. The V call is TRBV20-1, the J call TRBJ2-7; D not certain. CDR1 and CDR2 (germline): DFQATT, SNEGSKA (reference sequence). V was cut by 1 base and J by 5 bases, with 6 bases left in between. The CDR3 totals 11 residues. CDR3 DNA sequence: TGCAGTGCTAGAGGGGCAGACGAGCAGTACTTC. Encoded protein: CSARGADEQYF.

This clonotype was found a few times. The V gene is TRBV28, the J gene TRBJ2-6; 9 nucleotides line up with TRBD1. CDR1 MDHEN and CDR2 SYDVKM come from the germline V gene. This CDR3 contains 20 residues. The V gene end was trimmed by 4 bases and the J gene end by 0 bases; junction bases not matched to a gene: 13. CDR3 coding DNA: TGTGCCAGCAGTTCCCCGGGGGACAGGGATCCTTACTCTGGGGCCAACGTCCTGACTTTC. This encodes CASSSPGDRDPYSGANVLTF.

The genes are TRBV5-1 and TRBJ2-1, with D possibly TRBD1 on 5 matching bases. Germline values: CDR1 SGHRS, CDR2 YFSETQ. V gave up 0 bases and J gave up 5 bases, with 9 bases separating them. The CDR3 is 14 amino acids. In DNA, the CDR3 is TGCGCCAGCAGCTTGGCAGGACAAGACAATGAGCAGTTCTTC. It specifies CASSLAGQDNEQFF.

This clonotype was picked up a small number of times. This chain links TRBV14 with TRBJ2-4; D uncertain. Germline V CDR1 and CDR2: SGHDN, FVKESK. This CDR3 contains 11 residues. V lost 0 bases and J lost 13, with 7 bases in between. The CDR3 is CASSQEGAQYF. In nucleotides, the CDR3 is TGTGCCAGCAGCCAAGAGGGTGCCCAGTACTTC.

The rearrangement links TRBV28 to TRBJ1-1; D ambiguous. Between the trimmed V and J ends, which lost 2 bases and 2 bases, there was a span of 12 bases. Germline CDR1 and CDR2: MDHEN and SYDVKM. The CDR3 contains 15 residues. CDR3 DNA sequence: TGTGCCAGCAGTTTACAACGACAACACAACACTGAAGCTTTCTTT. It translates to CASSLQRQHNTEAFF.

Ten or more counts support this clonotype. The CDR3 region has the DNA TGTGCCAGCAGCTTTCCGACAGGGGGCCATGAGCAGTTCTTC. Its protein is CASSFPTGGHEQFF. V usage is TRBV11-3 and J usage is TRBJ2-1; 10 positions match TRBD1. The V gene end was trimmed by 3 bases and the J gene end by 8 bases; junction bases not matched to a gene: 4. CDR1 SGHNT and CDR2 YENEEA come from the germline V gene. The CDR3 sequence is 14 residues long.

This clonotype was counted ten times or more. This chain joins TRBV6-1 and TRBJ2-7; no reliable D call. Trimming stripped 6 bases from V and 3 bases from J, with 9 bases between. The CDR3 sequence is 12 residues long. The germline gives CDR1 MNHNS, CDR2 SASEGT. CDR3 sequence: CASSADVYEQYF. The CDR3 DNA follows: TGTGCCAGCAGCGCGGATGTCTACGAGCAGTACTTC.

This clonotype was counted a few times. The J gene is TRBJ2-4, the V gene TRBV19; D may be TRBD1 or TRBD2 (6 bases each). There are 17 residues in the CDR3. V was shortened by 3 bases and J by 5 bases, with 20 bases between the two germline ends. Per germline, CDR1 LNHDA and CDR2 SQIVND (reference sequence). The CDR3 spells CASSMGGTGNLQNIQYF. The DNA of the CDR3 is TGTGCCAGTAGTATGGGGGGTACAGGGAACCTACAAAACATTCAGTACTTC.

This clonotype showed up just a few times. V gene TRBV6-1 combines with J gene TRBJ1-2, with 8 bases that match TRBD1. The CDR3 has 14 amino acids. The germline V gene has CDR1 MNHNS and CDR2 SASEGT. V gave up 4 bases and J gave up 5 bases; unmatched junction bases: 6. The CDR3 DNA reads TGTGCCAGCAGTGTAGCAGGACAGGGTTATGGCTACACCTTC. Protein sequence: CASSVAGQGYGYTF.

This chain connects TRBV5-6 to TRBJ2-1; 14 positions agree with TRBD2. After removal of 3 bases from V and 10 bases from J, the junction contained 6 bases not matched to a gene. This CDR3 region has 15 residues. Germline loops: CDR1 SGHDT, CDR2 YYEEEE. CDR3 nucleotide sequence: TGTGCCAGCAGCTGGGGGACTAGCGGGAGTGGAGAGCAGTTCTTC. It is translated as CASSWGTSGSGEQFF.

This clonotype occurred many times. The chain couples TRBV15 to TRBJ2-2; TRBD1 matches 7 bases. Per germline, CDR1 LNHNV and CDR2 YYDKDF (reference sequence). V lost 0 bases, J lost 1 base, and 8 bases stayed unmatched. The CDR3 sequence is 18 residues long. The CDR3 spells CATSRDGLRQGNTGELFF. The CDR3 nucleotides are TGTGCCACCAGCAGAGATGGGTTAAGACAGGGGAACACCGGGGAGCTGTTTTTT.

The gene calls are TRBV28 and TRBJ1-1, with TRBD1 as a possible D gene (6 bases). Trimming took off 7 bases at V and 10 bases at J, with 22 bases between the two ends. Germline assignment: CDR1 MDHEN and CDR2 SYDVKM. The CDR3 spans 14 residues. In nucleotides, the CDR3 is TGTGCCAGCACCCCCCCCCGGGACACACCTAGAGCTTTCTTT. It translates to CASTPPRDTPRAFF.

Worth noting for this clonotype: A much larger clone sits a single nucleotide away, making a read error possible. The genes are TRBV2 and TRBJ2-5; no clear D. Germline-derived CDR1 and CDR2 are SNHLY and FYNNEI. V was cut by 5 bases and J by 5 bases, with 21 bases left in between. This CDR3 has 16 amino acids. In DNA, the CDR3 is TGTGCCAGCAGTACCCAAACTATTGCCTCCAGCGAGACCCAGTACTTC. It yields the protein CASSTQTIASSETQYF.

This clonotype was seen a few times. The chain combines TRBV20-1 with TRBJ2-4, with unresolved D. Germline V gene data show CDR1 as DFQATT and CDR2 as SNEGSKA (reference sequence). CDR3 length: 12 residues. In DNA form, the CDR3 reads TGCAGCGCCCCCCCATCCTCAGGCATTCAGTACTTC. It translates to CSAPPSSGIQYF.

The gene calls are TRBV9 and TRBJ2-3; D may correspond to TRBD1 or TRBD2 (5 bases each). The CDR3 sequence is 16 residues long. The V gene lost 3 bases and the J gene lost 0 bases, with 14 bases spanning the gap. Germline-derived CDR1 and CDR2 are SGDLS and YYNGEE. This CDR3 is CASSEGPPRSTDTQYF. For the CDR3, the DNA is TGTGCCAGCAGCGAGGGACCACCCAGGAGCACAGATACGCAGTATTTT.

This clonotype was seen at least ten times. The chain uses TRBV19 and TRBJ2-2, with no clear D. Trimming took off 9 bases at V and 5 bases at J, with 19 bases between the two ends. The CDR3 totals 15 residues. Germline CDR1 is LNHDA and CDR2 is SQIVND (reference sequence). The CDR3 nucleotides are TGTGCCAGCTCCTCACCCAGGAGAGGTACCGGGGAGCTGTTTTTT. It translates to CASSSPRRGTGELFF.

The V call is TRBV6-1, the J call TRBJ2-6; 7 bases agree with TRBD1. The germline V gene encodes CDR1 MNHNS and CDR2 SASEGT. The CDR3 extends over 15 amino acids. V lost 9 bases and J lost 0; bases outside the gene matches: 5. For the CDR3, the DNA is TGTGCCAGTGACAGGGCCAGCTCTGGGGCCAACGTCCTGACTTTC. This sequence encodes CASDRASSGANVLTF.

This clonotype was observed a few times. This sequence joins TRBV10-3 and TRBJ2-5; D is tentatively TRBD1 or TRBD2 (6 bases each). Trimming shortened V by 9 bases and J by 4 bases, and 9 bases separated the two germline ends. The CDR3 has 11 residues. In germline, CDR1 is ENHRY, CDR2 SYGVKD. The CDR3 is CAMGGRETQYF. CDR3 in DNA: TGTGCCATGGGGGGCCGAGAGACCCAGTACTTC.